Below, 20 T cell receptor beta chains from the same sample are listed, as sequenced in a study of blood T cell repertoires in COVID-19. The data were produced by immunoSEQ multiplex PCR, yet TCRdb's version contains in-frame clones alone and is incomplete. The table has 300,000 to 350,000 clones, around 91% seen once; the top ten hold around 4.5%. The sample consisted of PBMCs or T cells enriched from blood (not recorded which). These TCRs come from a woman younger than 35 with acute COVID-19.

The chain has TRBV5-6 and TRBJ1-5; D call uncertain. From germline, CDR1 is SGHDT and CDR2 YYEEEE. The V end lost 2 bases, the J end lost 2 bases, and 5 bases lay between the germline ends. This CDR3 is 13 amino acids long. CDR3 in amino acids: CASSFGGNQPQHF. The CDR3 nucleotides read TGTGCCAGCAGCTTTGGAGGCAATCAGCCCCAGCATTTT. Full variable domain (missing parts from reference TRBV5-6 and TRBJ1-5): DAGVTQSPTHLIKTRGQQVTLRCSPKSGHDTVSWYQQALGQGPQFIFQYYEEEERQRGNFPDRFSGHQFPNYSSELNVNALLLGDSALYLCASSFGGNQPQHFGDGTRLSIL.

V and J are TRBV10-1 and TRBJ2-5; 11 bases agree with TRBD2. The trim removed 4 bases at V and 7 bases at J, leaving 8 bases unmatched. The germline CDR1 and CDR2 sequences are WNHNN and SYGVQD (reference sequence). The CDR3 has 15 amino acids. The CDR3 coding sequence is TGCGCCAGCAGTGTTAAACTAGCGGGAGTGGGGACCCAGTACTTC. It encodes CASSVKLAGVGTQYF.

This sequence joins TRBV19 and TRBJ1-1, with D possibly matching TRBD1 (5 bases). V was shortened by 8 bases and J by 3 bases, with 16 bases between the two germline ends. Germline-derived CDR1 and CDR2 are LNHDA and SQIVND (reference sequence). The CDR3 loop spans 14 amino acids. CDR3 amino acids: CASAAGFVDTEAFF. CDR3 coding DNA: TGTGCCAGTGCGGCAGGGTTTGTAGACACTGAAGCTTTCTTT.

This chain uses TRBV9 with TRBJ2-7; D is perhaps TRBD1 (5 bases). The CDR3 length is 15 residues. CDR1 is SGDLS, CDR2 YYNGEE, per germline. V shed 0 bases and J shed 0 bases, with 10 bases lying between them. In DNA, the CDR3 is TGTGCCAGCAGCGTAGTTAAGGGGTCCTCCTACGAGCAGTACTTC. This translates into CASSVVKGSSYEQYF.

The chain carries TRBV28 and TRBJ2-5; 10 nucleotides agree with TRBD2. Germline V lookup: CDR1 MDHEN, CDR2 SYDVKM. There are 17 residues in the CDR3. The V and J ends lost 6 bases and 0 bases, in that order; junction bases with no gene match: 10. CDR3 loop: CASSFQTSGLYQETQYF. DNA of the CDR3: TGTGCCAGCAGCTTCCAGACTAGCGGGTTATACCAAGAGACCCAGTACTTC.

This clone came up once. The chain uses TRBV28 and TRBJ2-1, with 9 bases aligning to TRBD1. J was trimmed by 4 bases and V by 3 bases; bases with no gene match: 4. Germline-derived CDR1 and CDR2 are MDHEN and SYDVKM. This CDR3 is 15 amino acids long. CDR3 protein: CASSFGGQGYNEQFF. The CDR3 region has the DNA TGTGCCAGCAGTTTTGGCGGACAGGGGTACAATGAGCAGTTCTTC.

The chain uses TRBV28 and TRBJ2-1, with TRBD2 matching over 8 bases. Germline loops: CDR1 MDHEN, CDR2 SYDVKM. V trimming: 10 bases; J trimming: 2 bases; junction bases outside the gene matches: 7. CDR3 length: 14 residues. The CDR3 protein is CATSKREPYNEQFF. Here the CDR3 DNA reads TGTGCCACCTCTAAGCGGGAGCCCTACAATGAGCAGTTCTTC.

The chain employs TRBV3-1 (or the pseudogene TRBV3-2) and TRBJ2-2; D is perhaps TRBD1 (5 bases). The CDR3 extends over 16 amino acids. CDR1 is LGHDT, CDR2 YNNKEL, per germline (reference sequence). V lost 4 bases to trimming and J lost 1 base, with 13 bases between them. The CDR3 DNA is TGTGCCAGCAGCCTGGACACGGTCCTGAACACCGGGGAGCTGTTTTTT. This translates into CASSLDTVLNTGELFF.

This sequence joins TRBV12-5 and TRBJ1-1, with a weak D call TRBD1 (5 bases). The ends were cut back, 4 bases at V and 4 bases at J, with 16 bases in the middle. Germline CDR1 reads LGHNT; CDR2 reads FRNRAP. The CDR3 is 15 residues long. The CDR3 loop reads CASGWGTPGGTEAFF. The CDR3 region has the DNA TGTGCTAGTGGTTGGGGGACGCCCGGGGGCACTGAAGCTTTCTTT.

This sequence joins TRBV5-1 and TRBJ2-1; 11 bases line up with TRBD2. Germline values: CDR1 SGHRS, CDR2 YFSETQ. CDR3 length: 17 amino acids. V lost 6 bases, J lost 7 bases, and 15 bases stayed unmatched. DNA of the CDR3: TGCGCCAGCACCCCGGGGCTGCTAGCGGGAGGTCTGAATGAGCAGTTCTTC. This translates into CASTPGLLAGGLNEQFF. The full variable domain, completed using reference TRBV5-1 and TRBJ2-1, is KAGVTQTPRYLIKTRGQQVTLSCSPISGHRSVSWYQQTPGQGLQFLFEYFSETQRNKGNFPGRFSGRQFSNSRSEMNVSTLELGDSALYLCASTPGLLAGGLNEQFFGPGTRLTVL.

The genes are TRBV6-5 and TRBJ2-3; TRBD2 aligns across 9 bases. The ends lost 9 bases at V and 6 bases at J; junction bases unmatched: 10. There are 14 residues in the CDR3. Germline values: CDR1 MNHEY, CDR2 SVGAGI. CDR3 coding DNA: TGTGCCAGTCCACCGGGACTAGCACCCGATACGCAGTATTTT. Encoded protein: CASPPGLAPDTQYF.

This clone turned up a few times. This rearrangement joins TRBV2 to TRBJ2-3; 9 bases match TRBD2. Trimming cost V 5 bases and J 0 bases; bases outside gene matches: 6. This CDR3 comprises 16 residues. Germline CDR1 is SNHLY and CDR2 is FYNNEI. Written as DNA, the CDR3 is TGTGCCAGCAGTCCCGGGACTAGCCTGAGCACAGATACGCAGTATTTT. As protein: CASSPGTSLSTDTQYF.

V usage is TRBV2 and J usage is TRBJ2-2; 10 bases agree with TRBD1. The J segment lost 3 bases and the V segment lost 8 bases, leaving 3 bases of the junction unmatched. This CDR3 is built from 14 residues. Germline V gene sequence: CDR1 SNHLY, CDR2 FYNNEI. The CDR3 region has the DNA TGTGCCAGCGTAGGACAGGGGGACACCGGGGAGCTGTTTTTT. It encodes CASVGQGDTGELFF.

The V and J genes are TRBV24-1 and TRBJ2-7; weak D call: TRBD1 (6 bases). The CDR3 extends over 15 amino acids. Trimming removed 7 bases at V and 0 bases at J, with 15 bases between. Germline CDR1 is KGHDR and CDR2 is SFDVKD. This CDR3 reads CATSGPGQVSYEQYF. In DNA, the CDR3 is TGTGCCACCAGCGGACCGGGACAAGTCTCCTACGAGCAGTACTTC.

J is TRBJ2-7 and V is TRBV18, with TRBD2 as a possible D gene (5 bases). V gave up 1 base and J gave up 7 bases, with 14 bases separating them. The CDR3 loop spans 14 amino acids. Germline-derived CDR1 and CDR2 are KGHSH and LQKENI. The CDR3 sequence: CASSPQRELGEQYF. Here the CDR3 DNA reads TGTGCCAGCTCACCACAAAGGGAGTTGGGGGAGCAGTACTTC.

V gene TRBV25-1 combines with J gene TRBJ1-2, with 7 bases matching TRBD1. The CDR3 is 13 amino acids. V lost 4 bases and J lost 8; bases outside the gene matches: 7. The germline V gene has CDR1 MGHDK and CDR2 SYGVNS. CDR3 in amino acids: CASSAHRGGGYTF. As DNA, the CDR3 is TGTGCCAGCAGTGCCCACAGGGGTGGAGGCTACACCTTC.

The DNA of the CDR3 is TGCGCCAGCAGCCTTCAGGGGGGTGAGGGGCAGCCCCAGCATTTT. It yields the protein CASSLQGGEGQPQHF. V gene TRBV5-1 combines with J gene TRBJ1-5, with 7 bases lining up with TRBD1. CDR1 is SGHRS, CDR2 YFSETQ, per germline. There are 15 residues in the CDR3. J lost 7 bases, V lost 4 bases, and 11 bases had no gene match.

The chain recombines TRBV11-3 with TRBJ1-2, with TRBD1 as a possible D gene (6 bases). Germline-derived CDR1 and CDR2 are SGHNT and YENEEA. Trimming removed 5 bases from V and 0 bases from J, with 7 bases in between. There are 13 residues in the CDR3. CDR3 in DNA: TGTGCCAGCAGCCGGACAGCTAACTATGGCTACACCTTC. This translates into CASSRTANYGYTF. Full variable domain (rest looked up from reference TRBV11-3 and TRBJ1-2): EAGVVQSPRYKIIEKKQPVAFWCNPISGHNTLYWYLQNLGQGPELLIRYENEEAVDDSQLPKDRFSAERLKGVDSTLKIQPAELGDSAVYLCASSRTANYGYTFGSGTRLTVV.

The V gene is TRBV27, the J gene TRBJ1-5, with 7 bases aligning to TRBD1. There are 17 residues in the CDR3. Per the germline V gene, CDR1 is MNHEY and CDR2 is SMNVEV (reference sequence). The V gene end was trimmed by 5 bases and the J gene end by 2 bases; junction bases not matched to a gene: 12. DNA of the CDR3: TGTGCCAGCAGTCCTACGACAGGGAGGCTGGGCAATCAGCCCCAGCATTTT. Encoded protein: CASSPTTGRLGNQPQHF.

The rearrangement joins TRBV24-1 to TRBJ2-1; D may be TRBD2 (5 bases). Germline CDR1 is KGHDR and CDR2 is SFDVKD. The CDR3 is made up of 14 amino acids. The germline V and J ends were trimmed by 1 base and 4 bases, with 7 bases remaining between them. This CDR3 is CATSDFEGYNEQFF. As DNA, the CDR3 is TGTGCCACCAGTGATTTTGAGGGTTACAATGAGCAGTTCTTC.